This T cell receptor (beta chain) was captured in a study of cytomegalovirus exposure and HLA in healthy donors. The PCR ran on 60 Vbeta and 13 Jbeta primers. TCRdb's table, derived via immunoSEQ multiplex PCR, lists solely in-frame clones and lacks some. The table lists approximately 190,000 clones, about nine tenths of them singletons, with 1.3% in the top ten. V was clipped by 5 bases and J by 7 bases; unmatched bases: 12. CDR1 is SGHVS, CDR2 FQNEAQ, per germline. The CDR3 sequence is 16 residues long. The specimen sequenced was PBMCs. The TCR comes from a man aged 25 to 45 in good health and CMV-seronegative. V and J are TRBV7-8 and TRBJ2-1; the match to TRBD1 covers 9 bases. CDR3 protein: CASSNPGQGSWNEQFF. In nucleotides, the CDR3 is TGTGCCAGCAGCAACCCCGGACAGGGGTCTTGGAATGAGCAGTTCTTC. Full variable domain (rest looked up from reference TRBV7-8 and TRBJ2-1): GAGVSQSPRYKVAKRGQDVALRCDPISGHVSLFWYQQALGQGPEFLTYFQNEAQLDKSGLPSDRFFAERPEGSVSTLKIQRTQQEDSAVYLCASSNPGQGSWNEQFFGPGTRLTVL.